This T cell receptor (beta chain) was obtained from a study of control samples from healthy donors and cancer patients. Trimming left V 3 bases short and J 4 bases short, with 12 bases between. Germline V CDR1 and CDR2: MNHEY, SMNVEV (reference sequence). CDR3 length: 14 residues. TCRdb keeps only in-frame clones here, not all; method: immunoSEQ multiplex PCR. The table records roughly 86,000 clones, roughly 93% of them present only once. This TCR was recovered from a woman aged 30 to 39 in good health. This chain links TRBV27 with TRBJ1-1; TRBD1 might be the D (5 bases). The material sequenced was blood. The CDR3 protein is CASSFIGASTEAFF. The CDR3 DNA is TGTGCCAGCAGTTTTATCGGGGCAAGCACTGAAGCTTTCTTT.